This T cell receptor beta chain came from a study of breast tumors, draining lymph nodes, adjacent tissues. One entry per CDR3 protein results from TCRdb running MiXCR on the multiplex PCR reads. Among more than 85,000 distinct CDR3 sequences listed, 21% were seen once. This clonotype was counted many times. The CDR3 sequence is 17 residues long. CDR1 and CDR2 (germline): MNHEY, SVGEGT. V dropped 2 bases and J dropped 13; count of bases not matched to a gene: 14. Breast cancer patients provided tissue from their axillary draining lymph nodes. Input material: axillary lymph node tissue. The gene calls are TRBV6-2 or TRBV6-3 and TRBJ1-6; 10 bases are shared with TRBD1. This sequence originates from a female donor with breast cancer. Some clones in this sample may be carry-over from other donors' samples. CDR3 DNA: TGTGCCAGCAGTTACCCTACCAATAGACAGGGGGCTAGGCCCCTCCACTTT. It codes for CASSYPTNRQGARPLHF.